This TCR beta chain is from a study of blood T cell repertoires in COVID-19. CDR3 length equals 16 residues. The germline V gene has CDR1 LNHNV and CDR2 YYDKDF (reference sequence). After removal of 3 bases from V and 6 bases from J, the junction contained 6 bases not matched to a gene. In this sample, this clone turned up a few times. In the authors' workflow: Counts of nucleated cells, estimated from reference gene primer amplification, were obtained. Here immunoSEQ multiplex PCR was the method, and the copy in TCRdb shows in-frame clones only, minus some. V, J and clone size are taken as reported in that table, and D and trimming were inferred from the DNA itself. The sample yields about 57,000 clones, around 82% seen once.

The chain carries TRBV15 and TRBJ1-5, with 12 bases that match TRBD1. This TCR came from an elderly woman with acute or convalescent COVID-19. Sequencing input: peripheral blood. This CDR3 reads CATSSMGTGGFQPQHF. The CDR3 nucleotides read TGTGCCACCAGCAGTATGGGGACAGGGGGCTTTCAGCCCCAGCATTTT.